Listed below are T cell receptor beta chains from one sample, sequenced in a study of blood T cells in healthy people across ages. TCRdb reanalysed the 5' RACE reads using MiXCR and keeps one entry per CDR3 protein. The table shows approximately 960,000 distinct CDR3 sequences, with about 27% occurring only once. These same data were also listed under a study on T cells of mothers and their children.

Input material: blood. These receptor sequences come from a woman aged 40 to 50 in good health. CDR3s include the opening cysteine and the closing phenylalanine or tryptophan. A D gene is named only where the DNA matches it firmly. Only some rows state a clone size, as once, few, many or a class for expanded clones.

j_call: TRBJ1-1; v_call: TRBV7-3; clone_size: -; d_call: -; cdr3_aa: CASSLNAVKNTEAFF; cdr3_nt: TGTGCCAGCAGCCTGAACGCGGTGAAGAACACTGAAGCTTTCTTT
j_call: TRBJ2-1; v_call: TRBV5-1; clone_size: few; d_call: -; cdr3_aa: CASSPGLGRESDNEQFF; cdr3_nt: TGCGCCAGCAGCCCGGGGTTAGGGCGGGAATCGGACAATGAGCAGTTCTTC
j_call: TRBJ1-5; v_call: TRBV6-6; clone_size: -; d_call: -; cdr3_aa: CASSYEAGIFSNQPQHF; cdr3_nt: TGTGCCAGCAGTTACGAGGCAGGGATCTTTAGCAATCAGCCCCAGCATTTT
j_call: TRBJ2-6; v_call: TRBV28; clone_size: -; d_call: -; cdr3_aa: CASSFISGANVLTF; cdr3_nt: TGTGCCAGCAGTTTCATTTCTGGGGCCAACGTCCTGACTTTC
j_call: TRBJ2-1; v_call: TRBV25-1; clone_size: few; d_call: TRBD2; cdr3_aa: CASSELDSGGVGQFF; cdr3_nt: TGTGCCAGCAGTGAACTGGATAGCGGGGGGGTCGGGCAGTTCTTC
j_call: TRBJ1-1; v_call: TRBV6-6; clone_size: -; d_call: TRBD1; cdr3_aa: CASSYSFQQGADTEAFF; cdr3_nt: TGTGCCAGCAGTTACTCGTTCCAACAGGGGGCGGACACTGAAGCTTTCTTT
j_call: TRBJ2-7; v_call: TRBV20-1; clone_size: many; d_call: -; cdr3_aa: CSAPKLEGTSSYEQYF; cdr3_nt: TGCAGTGCCCCGAAACTTGAAGGGACTTCCTCCTACGAGCAGTACTTC
j_call: TRBJ2-7; v_call: TRBV20-1; clone_size: few; d_call: -; cdr3_aa: CSAIMEGAAYEQYF; cdr3_nt: TGCAGTGCAATCATGGAGGGGGCGGCCTACGAGCAGTACTTC
j_call: TRBJ1-2; v_call: TRBV7-2; clone_size: -; d_call: TRBD1; cdr3_aa: CASSLVRRGGGGYTF; cdr3_nt: TGTGCCAGCAGCTTAGTCCGAAGAGGGGGCGGAGGCTACACCTTC
j_call: TRBJ2-5; v_call: TRBV6-6; clone_size: -; d_call: TRBD2; cdr3_aa: CASSYEAGGRGETQYF; cdr3_nt: TGTGCCAGCAGTTACGAAGCGGGGGGGCGTGGGGAGACCCAGTACTTC
j_call: TRBJ2-2; v_call: TRBV20-1; clone_size: few; d_call: -; cdr3_aa: CSAGDPEFGTNTGELFF; cdr3_nt: TGCAGTGCTGGAGACCCAGAGTTTGGGACGAACACCGGGGAGCTGTTTTTT
j_call: TRBJ1-1; v_call: TRBV20-1; clone_size: many; d_call: -; cdr3_aa: CSARGPYRGTHLAEAFF; cdr3_nt: TGCAGTGCTAGAGGTCCATATCGGGGAACCCACCTGGCTGAAGCTTTCTTT
j_call: TRBJ2-1; v_call: TRBV7-3; clone_size: -; d_call: TRBD2; cdr3_aa: CASSPVPGLAYGEQFF; cdr3_nt: TGTGCCAGCAGCCCTGTCCCGGGACTAGCGTACGGTGAGCAGTTCTTC
j_call: TRBJ2-1; v_call: TRBV7-8; clone_size: -; d_call: -; cdr3_aa: CASSSSNLNEQFF; cdr3_nt: TGTGCCAGCAGCTCAAGTAACCTCAATGAGCAGTTCTTC
j_call: TRBJ1-6; v_call: TRBV4-3; clone_size: many; d_call: -; cdr3_aa: CASSQGTRDNSPLHF; cdr3_nt: TGCGCCAGCAGCCAAGGAACCAGAGATAATTCACCCCTCCACTTT
j_call: TRBJ2-5; v_call: TRBV7-2; clone_size: few; d_call: -; cdr3_aa: CASSLGIQRHPQQYF; cdr3_nt: TGTGCCAGCAGCTTAGGCATCCAGCGACATCCTCAGCAGTACTTC
j_call: TRBJ2-5; v_call: TRBV6-1; clone_size: few; d_call: TRBD2; cdr3_aa: CASRASGGAKTQYF; cdr3_nt: TGTGCCAGCAGGGCTAGCGGGGGGGCCAAGACCCAGTACTTC
j_call: TRBJ1-2; v_call: TRBV24-1; clone_size: few; d_call: -; cdr3_aa: CATSDPHRPSYGYTF; cdr3_nt: TGTGCCACCAGTGATCCCCACAGGCCGTCGTATGGCTACACCTTC
j_call: TRBJ2-1; v_call: TRBV6-5; clone_size: -; d_call: -; cdr3_aa: CASRRDGGGSNEQFF; cdr3_nt: TGTGCCAGCAGACGCGATGGGGGGGGCTCAAATGAGCAGTTCTTC
j_call: TRBJ2-6; v_call: TRBV6-2/TRBV6-3; clone_size: -; d_call: TRBD1; cdr3_aa: CASGQGTGANVLTF; cdr3_nt: TGTGCCAGCGGACAGGGGACTGGGGCCAACGTCCTGACTTTC
j_call: TRBJ1-2; v_call: TRBV29-1; clone_size: many; d_call: -; cdr3_aa: CSVEGWGTGSYGYTF; cdr3_nt: TGCAGCGTTGAAGGGTGGGGGACGGGGAGCTATGGCTACACCTTC
j_call: TRBJ2-1; v_call: TRBV7-2; clone_size: -; d_call: -; cdr3_aa: CASSDPGVGGARRSYNEQFF; cdr3_nt: TGTGCCAGCAGCGACCCCGGAGTTGGGGGGGCGCGTCGTTCCTACAATGAGCAGTTCTTC
j_call: TRBJ2-7; v_call: TRBV9; clone_size: many; d_call: -; cdr3_aa: CASSPGGTLYEQYF; cdr3_nt: TGTGCCAGCAGCCCAGGGGGGACGCTCTACGAGCAGTACTTC
j_call: TRBJ1-2; v_call: TRBV7-2; clone_size: many; d_call: -; cdr3_aa: CASSLALTGGYTF; cdr3_nt: TGTGCCAGCAGCTTAGCTCTGACTGGGGGCTACACCTTC